A single sample is the source of the 26 T cell receptor beta chains below, sequenced in a study of regulatory T cells in long-lasting Graves disease. Time point of the sample: persistent/refractory GD, antithyroid drugs over 5 years with positive TRAb. The TCR library was prepared using RNA isolated from PBMCs. Both iRepertoire HTBI primers and Arm-PCR of CDR3 regions were used to build the TCR beta libraries. In TCRdb, the multiplex PCR reads were re-called with MiXCR into one record per CDR3 protein. The table shows 350,000 to 500,000 distinct CDR3 sequences, with approximately 22% occurring only once. The sequencing used peripheral blood mononuclear cells (PBMCs), collected when the disease was refractory, from a patient treated with antithyroid drugs. These receptors all come from a female donor with Graves disease.

Of note for this clonotype: This clone may be a read error of a much larger clone one base away. The CDR3 coding sequence is TGTGCCATCCCATCCCCGGGATACCCTTATGGCTACACCTTC. Translating it yields CAIPSPGYPYGYTF. The chain employs TRBV10-3 and TRBJ1-2; D unresolved. The ends were cut back, 8 bases at V and 5 bases at J, with 18 bases in the middle. The CDR3 has 14 amino acids. Germline loops: CDR1 ENHRY, CDR2 SYGVKD.

This clonotype was counted only a few times. This sequence joins TRBV6-1 and TRBJ1-6; no clear D. Germline V CDR1 and CDR2: MNHNS, SASEGT. The CDR3 length is 16 residues. V lost 6 bases and J 0 bases, leaving 12 bases between the germline ends. The CDR3 sequence is CASRDSTSSYNSPLHF. CDR3 DNA sequence: TGTGCCAGCAGGGATAGCACGAGCTCCTATAATTCACCCCTCCACTTT.

This clonotype was counted between two and nine times. The chain is built from TRBV5-1 and TRBJ1-5; D not resolved. The V and J ends lost 0 bases and 11 bases respectively, with 12 bases between them. The CDR3 consists of 13 residues. In germline, CDR1 is SGHRS, CDR2 YFSETQ. The CDR3 coding sequence is TGCGCCAGCAGCTTGGTTGCGGGTGCGGCCCAGCATTTT. Protein sequence: CASSLVAGAAQHF.

The J gene is TRBJ2-2, the V gene TRBV12-3 or TRBV12-4; the match to TRBD2 covers 14 bases. This CDR3 region has 16 residues. The V gene end was trimmed by 4 bases and the J gene end by 6 bases; junction bases not matched to a gene: 4. In nucleotides, the CDR3 is TGTGCCAGCAGTTCCGGACTAGCGGGAGGCGCCGGGGAGCTGTTTTTT. Its translation is CASSSGLAGGAGELFF.

The chain carries TRBV20-1 and TRBJ1-4; no definite D call. This CDR3 has 15 amino acids. The germline V and J ends were trimmed by 1 base and 1 base, with 10 bases remaining between them. Germline V gene sequence: CDR1 DFQATT, CDR2 SNEGSKA (reference sequence). The CDR3 DNA reads TGCAGTGCTAGAGTCCTTCACGGAACTAATGAAAAACTGTTTTTT. Amino acids: CSARVLHGTNEKLFF.

The rearrangement links TRBV7-2 to TRBJ2-1, with TRBD2 matching 10 bases. The CDR3 consists of 17 residues. V shed 2 bases and J 0 bases; nucleotides not matched to a gene: 4. Per germline, CDR1 SGHTA and CDR2 FQGNSA. In nucleotides, the CDR3 is TGTGCCAGCAGCTTACGGCTAGCGGGAGTCTCCTACAATGAGCAGTTCTTC. Protein product: CASSLRLAGVSYNEQFF.

This clonotype has at least ten counts. The chain joins TRBV6-1 to TRBJ1-5, with a weak D call TRBD1 (5 bases). Trimming left V 2 bases short and J 4 bases short, with 9 bases between. The CDR3 spans 14 residues. CDR1 and CDR2 from the germline V gene are MNHNS and SASEGT. In DNA form, the CDR3 reads TGTGCCAGCAGTGAATCCGGGGCGAATCAGCCCCAGCATTTT. Encoded protein: CASSESGANQPQHF.

This clonotype was recorded many times. V usage is TRBV28 and J usage is TRBJ2-7; 10 bases are a match to TRBD2. The CDR3 loop spans 14 amino acids. Germline CDR1 is MDHEN and CDR2 is SYDVKM. After removal of 6 bases from V and 5 bases from J, the junction contained 7 bases not matched to a gene. CDR3: CASRQEREGHEQYF. Here the CDR3 DNA reads TGTGCCAGCAGGCAGGAGCGGGAGGGCCACGAGCAGTACTTC.

Regarding this clonotype: This could be a read error, since a much larger clone is one nucleotide away. The chain is built from TRBV10-2 and TRBJ2-7, with 7 bases lining up with TRBD2. This CDR3 comprises 14 residues. CDR1 is WSHSY and CDR2 is SAAADI in the germline V gene. This chain's CDR3 is CASNGGGNAYKQYF. Written as DNA, the CDR3 is TGCGCCAGCAATGGGGGAGGGAACGCCTACAAGCAGTACTTC.

Ten or more counts support this clonotype. The CDR3 nucleotides read TGTGCCAGCAGTTATTCACTAGCCCATACCTACGAGCAGTACTTC. It specifies CASSYSLAHTYEQYF. The chain uses TRBV6-2 or TRBV6-3 and TRBJ2-7; possible D gene TRBD2, 6 bases. The germline V and J ends were trimmed by 3 bases and 2 bases, with 14 bases remaining between them. Germline loops: CDR1 MNHEY, CDR2 SVGEGT. The CDR3 runs to 15 residues.

This clonotype was seen more than once but under ten times. V and J are TRBV29-1 and TRBJ1-1, with 8 bases fitting TRBD1. CDR3 size: 13 residues. The V gene end was trimmed by 2 bases and the J gene end by 10 bases; junction bases not matched to a gene: 9. Germline V gives CDR1 SQVTM, CDR2 ANQGSEA. The CDR3 nucleotides read TGCAGCGTTGAACGGGGGACAGGCCGGTCAGCTTTCTTT. Translation gives CSVERGTGRSAFF.

The V and J genes are TRBV5-1 and TRBJ2-3; D is possibly TRBD1 (6 bases). Germline V gives CDR1 SGHRS, CDR2 YFSETQ. Trimming removed 2 bases from V and 4 bases from J, with 14 bases in between. The CDR3 length is 15 residues. The CDR3 loop is CASSLQGDPPDTQYF. CDR3 DNA: TGCGCCAGCAGCTTACAGGGTGATCCCCCAGATACGCAGTATTTT.

This clonotype was observed many times. This chain uses TRBV11-2 with TRBJ1-2, with a possible D match to TRBD1 (5 bases). V lost 6 bases, J lost 4 bases, and 15 bases lay in between. Germline CDR1 is SGHAT and CDR2 is FQNNGV. This CDR3 is 14 amino acids long. Here the CDR3 DNA reads TGTGCCAGCAGTTCAATCAGGGTCGGCTATGGCTACACCTTC. Amino acid sequence: CASSSIRVGYGYTF.

This chain uses TRBV5-1 with TRBJ2-5; 9 nucleotides line up with TRBD2. Germline V gene data show CDR1 as SGHRS and CDR2 as YFSETQ. V gave up 3 bases and J gave up 5 bases; unmatched junction bases: 11. This CDR3 has 16 residues. In DNA form, the CDR3 reads TGCGCCAGCAGCTCCTCGGCGGGAGGGCGGGGGGAGACCCAGTACTTC. Protein sequence: CASSSSAGGRGETQYF.

This clonotype was found many times. V and J are TRBV30 and TRBJ1-4; D is possibly TRBD1 (5 bases). The CDR3 length is 12 residues. Looked up from germline, CDR1 is GTSNPN and CDR2 is SVGIG (reference sequence). V lost 3 bases and J lost 7, with 9 bases in between. The CDR3 DNA sequence: TGTGCCTGGAGCCGACAGTCTGAAAAACTGTTTTTT. Its protein product is CAWSRQSEKLFF.

This chain connects TRBV10-3 to TRBJ1-1, with D possibly being TRBD1 (6 bases). CDR3 length equals 14 residues. Trimming removed 7 bases at V and 5 bases at J, with 17 bases between. From germline, CDR1 is ENHRY and CDR2 SYGVKD. The CDR3 sequence is CAITIKEGGTEAFF. The CDR3 DNA reads TGTGCCATCACTATTAAGGAGGGGGGAACTGAAGCTTTCTTT.

The chain joins TRBV5-1 to TRBJ2-7, with a weak D call TRBD1 (6 bases). Germline assignment: CDR1 SGHRS and CDR2 YFSETQ. The CDR3 runs 15 residues. V dropped 3 bases and J dropped 0 bases, with 13 bases sitting between them. The chain's CDR3 is CASSSLGQSSYEQYF. The CDR3 nucleotides are TGCGCCAGCAGCTCCCTTGGACAGAGCTCCTACGAGCAGTACTTC.

This clonotype came up a few times. The chain is built from TRBV20-1 and TRBJ2-7; D is undetermined. V lost 3 bases and J 4 bases, leaving 10 bases between the germline ends. CDR1 and CDR2 (germline): DFQATT, SNEGSKA (reference sequence). This CDR3 contains 12 residues. The CDR3 coding sequence is TGCAGTGCTAGGGGCAGTCGGTACGAGCAGTACTTC. Its translation is CSARGSRYEQYF.

This chain links TRBV5-1 with TRBJ1-1; D ambiguous. This CDR3 spans 13 amino acids. The V end was cut by 1 base, the J end by 1 base, with 5 bases between. The V gene's germline CDR1 is SGHRS and CDR2 YFSETQ. CDR3 protein: CASSLWSNTEAFF. The CDR3 DNA reads TGCGCCAGCAGCTTGTGGTCGAACACTGAAGCTTTCTTT.

This clonotype was counted only a few times. CDR3 DNA sequence: TGTGCCAGCAGCCCTAGAGGGCAGCTTAACTATGGCTACACCTTC. Its translation is CASSPRGQLNYGYTF. The rearrangement uses TRBV7-9 and TRBJ1-2; no clear D. This CDR3 region has 15 residues. The germline V gene has CDR1 SEHNR and CDR2 FQNEAQ (reference sequence). V was cut by 5 bases and J by 1 base, with 14 bases left in between. Together with reference TRBV7-9 and TRBJ1-2, the CDR3 gives the full variable domain: DTGVSQNPRHKITKRGQNVTFRCDPISEHNRLYWYRQTLGQGPEFLTYFQNEAQLEKSRLLSDRFSAERPKGSFSTLEIQRTEQGDSAMYLCASSPRGQLNYGYTFGSGTRLTVV.

The V gene is TRBV2, the J gene TRBJ2-7, with 8 bases that match TRBD1. The DNA end lines up better with TRBJ1-2; the J call may be wrong. The germline V gene has CDR1 SNHLY and CDR2 FYNNEI. The CDR3 spans 13 residues. CDR3 in amino acids: CASPPGQGEGYTF. The CDR3 bases are TGTGCCAGCCCTCCCGGACAGGGAGAAGGCTACACCTTC.

The rearrangement uses TRBV3-1 and TRBJ2-3; D is unclear. The CDR3 length is 13 residues. Germline V gene sequence: CDR1 LGHDT, CDR2 YNNKEL (reference sequence). The germline V and J ends were trimmed by 0 bases and 6 bases, with 7 bases remaining between them. Here the CDR3 reads CASSQEGGDTQYF. In nucleotides, the CDR3 is TGTGCCAGCAGCCAAGAGGGTGGGGATACGCAGTATTTT.

This clonotype was picked up many times. CDR3 protein: CASKRLANTGELFF. The CDR3 bases are TGTGCCAGCAAGAGGCTAGCGAACACCGGGGAGCTGTTTTTT. The chain combines TRBV2 with TRBJ2-2; no definite D call. Germline CDR1 SNHLY, CDR2 FYNNEI. The CDR3 runs to 14 residues. V lost 7 bases, J lost 0 bases, and 9 bases lay in between.

This clonotype appeared many times. The chain is built from TRBV18 and TRBJ2-7; possibly TRBD2 for D (5 bases). Germline lookup yields CDR1 KGHSH and CDR2 LQKENI. This CDR3 is 14 amino acids long. V lost 3 bases, J lost 0 bases, and 9 bases lay in between. The CDR3 region is CASSPGRDSYEQYF. Here the CDR3 DNA reads TGTGCCAGCTCACCCGGCCGGGACTCCTACGAGCAGTACTTC.

This clonotype came up many times. The chain is built from TRBV7-2 and TRBJ2-5, with 11 bases fitting TRBD1. The trim removed 4 bases at V and 4 bases at J, leaving 8 bases unmatched. The CDR3 has 16 residues. CDR1 and CDR2 (germline): SGHTA, FQGNSA. This CDR3 is CASSYHPGQGGETQYF. CDR3 sequence (DNA): TGTGCCAGCAGCTACCACCCGGGACAGGGGGGAGAGACCCAGTACTTC.

This clonotype came up a few times. V gene TRBV3-1 combines with J gene TRBJ2-2; D might be TRBD1 or TRBD2, each matching 5 bases. The V gene lost 1 base and the J gene lost 6 bases, with 9 bases spanning the gap. Germline-derived CDR1 and CDR2 are LGHDT and YNNKEL (reference sequence). The CDR3 totals 14 residues. The DNA for the CDR3 is TGTGCCAGCAGCCAAGGTGGGGGTCCCGGGGAGCTGTTTTTT. This translates into CASSQGGGPGELFF.